The TCR beta chain under discussion was sequenced for a study of T cell clones after liver transplantation. Study-wide background: TCRbeta sequencing after a pre-transplant mixed lymphocyte reaction identified graft-donor-reactive clones, later tracked in post-transplant blood. Regarding the study as a whole: In two subjects, few donor cells limited the measurable donor-reactive repertoire. In most of the 8 subjects, circulating graft-donor-reactive CD4 TCRbeta sequences fell significantly after transplant.

Only in-frame clones appear in the TCRdb table, and some are missing; sequencing was by immunoSEQ multiplex PCR. This sample has around 110,000 clones, with approximately 90% found just once. As concerns this clone: The target antigen is unknown.

From germline, CDR1 is MDHEN and CDR2 SYDVKM. This CDR3 is built from 15 residues. Trimming at V came to 6 bases and at J to 2 bases, leaving 9 bases not matched to a gene. Unstimulated PBMCs were sorted into CD3+CD4+ and CD3+CD8+ populations. The material sequenced was CD4+ T cells from blood, taken 12 months after liver transplant. The chain recombines TRBV28 with TRBJ2-7, with 8 bases matching TRBD1. This clonotype originated in a human patient who received a liver transplant. Some T cells may arise from the graft donor. The CDR3 DNA follows: TGTGCCAGCAGACCCCGGACAGGGAAGACCTACGAGCAGTACTTC. Its protein product is CASRPRTGKTYEQYF. Combining the CDR3 with reference TRBV28 and TRBJ2-7 gives the whole variable domain DVKVTQSSRYLVKRTGEKVFLECVQDMDHENMFWYRQDPGLGLRLIYFSYDVKMKEKGDIPEGYSVSREKKERFSLILESASTNQTSMYLCASRPRTGKTYEQYFGPGTRLTVT.